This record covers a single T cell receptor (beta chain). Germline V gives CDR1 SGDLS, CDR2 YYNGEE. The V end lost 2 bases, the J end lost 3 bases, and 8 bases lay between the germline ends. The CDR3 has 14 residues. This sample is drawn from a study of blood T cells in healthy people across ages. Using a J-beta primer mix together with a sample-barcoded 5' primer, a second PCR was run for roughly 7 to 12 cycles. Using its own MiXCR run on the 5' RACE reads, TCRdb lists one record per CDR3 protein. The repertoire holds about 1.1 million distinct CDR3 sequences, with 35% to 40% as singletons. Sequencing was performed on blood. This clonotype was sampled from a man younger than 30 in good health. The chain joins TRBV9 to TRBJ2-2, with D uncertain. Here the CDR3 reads CASSVKLDTGELFF. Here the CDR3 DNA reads TGTGCCAGCAGCGTCAAGCTCGACACCGGGGAGCTGTTTTTT.